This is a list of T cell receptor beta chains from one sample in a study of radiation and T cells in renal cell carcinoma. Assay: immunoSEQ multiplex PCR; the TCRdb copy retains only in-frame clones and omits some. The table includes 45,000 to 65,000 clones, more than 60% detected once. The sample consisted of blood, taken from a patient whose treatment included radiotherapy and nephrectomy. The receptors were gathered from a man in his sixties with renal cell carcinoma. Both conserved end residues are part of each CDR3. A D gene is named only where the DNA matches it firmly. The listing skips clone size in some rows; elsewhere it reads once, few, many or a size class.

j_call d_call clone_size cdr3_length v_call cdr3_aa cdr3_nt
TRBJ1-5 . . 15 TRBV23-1 CASSLYCRGNQPQHF TGCGCCAGCAGTCTATACTGCAGGGGTAATCAGCCCCAGCATTTT
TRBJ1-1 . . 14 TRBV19 CASSSGQLNTEAFF TGTGCCAGTAGTTCCGGACAGTTGAACACTGAAGCTTTCTTT
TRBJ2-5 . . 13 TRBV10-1 CASSEGPTETQYF TGCGCCAGCAGTGAGGGCCCCACCGAGACCCAGTACTTC
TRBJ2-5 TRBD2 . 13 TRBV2 CASSTGLVATQYF TGTGCCAGCAGTACGGGACTAGTCGCGACCCAGTACTTC
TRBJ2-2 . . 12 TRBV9 CASSVGSGELFF TGTGCCAGCAGCGTAGGAAGCGGGGAGCTGTTTTTT
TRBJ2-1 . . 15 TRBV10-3 CAISEGAASDNEQFF TGTGCCATCAGTGAGGGGGCGGCGTCTGACAATGAGCAGTTCTTC
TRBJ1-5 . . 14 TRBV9 CASSVGGYNQPQHF TGTGCCAGCAGCGTCGGAGGATACAATCAGCCCCAGCATTTT
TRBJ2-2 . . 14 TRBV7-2 CASSLSMTAGELFF TGTGCCAGCAGCTTATCCATGACAGCCGGGGAGCTGTTTTTT
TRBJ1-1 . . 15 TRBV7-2 CASSLEPGPNTEAFF TGTGCCAGCAGCTTAGAGCCGGGACCGAACACTGAAGCTTTCTTT
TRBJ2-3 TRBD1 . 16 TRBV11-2 CASSLHPGGEGDTQYF TGTGCCAGCAGCCTCCACCCAGGGGGTGAGGGGGATACGCAGTATTTT
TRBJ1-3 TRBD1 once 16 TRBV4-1 CASSLGQASSGNTIYF TGCGCCAGCAGCCTTGGACAGGCAAGCTCTGGAAACACCATATATTTT
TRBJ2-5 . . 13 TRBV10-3 CAISESDEETQYF TGTGCCATCAGTGAGTCTGACGAGGAGACCCAGTACTTC
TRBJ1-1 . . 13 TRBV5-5 CASSFAGNTEAFF TGTGCCAGCAGCTTTGCGGGGAACACTGAAGCTTTCTTT
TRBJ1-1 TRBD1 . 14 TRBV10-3 CAIRAGTGGTEAFF TGTGCCATCAGGGCCGGGACAGGGGGCACTGAAGCTTTCTTT
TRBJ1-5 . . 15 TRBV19 CASRYRVGSGQPQHF TGTGCCAGTAGATACAGGGTGGGCTCGGGTCAGCCCCAGCATTTT
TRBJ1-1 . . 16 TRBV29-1 CSAKAAGIWGNTEAFF TGCAGCGCCAAGGCGGCAGGGATATGGGGGAACACTGAAGCTTTCTTT
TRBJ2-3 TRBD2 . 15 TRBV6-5 CASSLRGGRTDTQYF TGTGCCAGCAGTCTTCGGGGGGGGAGAACAGATACGCAGTATTTT
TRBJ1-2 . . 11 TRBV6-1 CASSEQGGYTF TGTGCCAGCAGTGAACAGGGCGGCTACACCTTC
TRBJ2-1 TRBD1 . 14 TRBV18 CASSPETGVEEQFF TGTGCCAGCTCACCAGAGACAGGGGTAGAAGAGCAGTTCTTC
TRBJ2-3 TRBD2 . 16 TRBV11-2 CASSNIAGGQTDTQYF TGTGCCAGCAGCAATATAGCGGGGGGGCAGACAGATACGCAGTATTTT
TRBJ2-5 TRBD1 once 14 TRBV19 CASSTQGAQETQYF TGTGCCAGTAGTACACAGGGGGCCCAAGAGACCCAGTACTTC
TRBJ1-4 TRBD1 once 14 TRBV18 CASSPGQGDEKLFF TGTGCCAGCTCACCGGGACAGGGCGATGAAAAACTGTTTTTT
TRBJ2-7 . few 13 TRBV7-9 CASSFGMLWEQYF TGTGCCAGCAGCTTTGGGATGCTTTGGGAGCAGTACTTC
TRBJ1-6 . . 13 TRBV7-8 CASSLGMGSPLHF TGTGCCAGCAGCTTAGGCATGGGATCACCCCTCCACTTT
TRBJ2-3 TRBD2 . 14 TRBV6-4 CASSPGLAADTQYF TGTGCCAGCTCTCCGGGACTAGCGGCCGATACGCAGTATTTT
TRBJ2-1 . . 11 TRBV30 CAWGQNNEQFF TGTGCCTGGGGACAGAACAATGAGCAGTTCTTC
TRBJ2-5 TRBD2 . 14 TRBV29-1 CSVDRSSGSETQYF TGCAGCGTTGATAGGTCTAGCGGGAGTGAGACCCAGTACTTC
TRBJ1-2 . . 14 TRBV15 CATSRDSGASSYTF TGTGCCACCAGCAGAGATTCCGGGGCCTCGAGCTACACCTTC
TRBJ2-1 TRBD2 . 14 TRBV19 CASSFDSGRNEQFF TGTGCCAGTAGTTTCGATAGCGGGAGAAATGAGCAGTTCTTC
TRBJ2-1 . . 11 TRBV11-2 CASSLGHEQFF TGTGCCAGCAGCTTGGGGCATGAGCAGTTCTTC
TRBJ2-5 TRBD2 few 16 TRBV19 CASSMGLAALQETQYF TGTGCCAGTAGTATGGGACTAGCGGCGCTCCAAGAGACCCAGTACTTC
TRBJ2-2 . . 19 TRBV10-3 CAIRTGATAGSTNTGELFF TGTGCCATCAGGACCGGGGCAACGGCGGGTAGCACGAACACCGGGGAGCTGTTTTTT
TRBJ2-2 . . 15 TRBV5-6 CASSFGSPRAGELFF TGTGCCAGCAGCTTCGGATCCCCCCGTGCCGGGGAGCTGTTTTTT
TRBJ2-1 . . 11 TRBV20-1 CSAHDGGEQFF TGCAGTGCCCACGATGGCGGGGAGCAGTTCTTC
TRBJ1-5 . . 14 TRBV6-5 CASSATRGGRPQHF TGTGCCAGCAGTGCGACCAGGGGCGGTAGGCCCCAGCATTTT
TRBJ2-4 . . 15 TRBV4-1 CASSQDRIAKNIQYF TGCGCCAGCAGCCAAGACCGAATAGCCAAAAACATTCAGTACTTC
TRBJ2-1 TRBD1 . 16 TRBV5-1 CASSRTGTGAYNEQFF TGCGCCAGCAGCCGAACCGGGACAGGGGCCTACAATGAGCAGTTCTTC
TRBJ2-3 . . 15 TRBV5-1 CASSIGSLTPDTQYF TGCGCCAGCAGCATTGGCAGTCTCACCCCAGATACGCAGTATTTT
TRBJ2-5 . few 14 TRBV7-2 CASSPYPSGETQYF TGTGCCAGCAGCCCCTACCCTAGTGGGGAGACCCAGTACTTC
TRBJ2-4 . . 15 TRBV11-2 CASSFPPGRSNIQYF TGTGCCAGCAGCTTTCCCCCAGGGCGTTCAAACATTCAGTACTTC
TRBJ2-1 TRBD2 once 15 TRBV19 CATESNLAGYNEQFF TGTGCCACCGAGTCTAACCTAGCGGGTTACAATGAGCAGTTCTTC
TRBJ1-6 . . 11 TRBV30 CAWGRDSPLHF TGTGCCTGGGGGAGGGATTCACCCCTCCACTTT
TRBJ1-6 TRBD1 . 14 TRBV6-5 CASRVTGNSSPLHF TGTGCCAGCAGAGTGACAGGGAACAGTTCACCCCTCCACTTT